This record covers a single T cell receptor beta chain. Its antigen is unidentified. The primer mix had 60 Vbeta and 13 Jbeta primers. The method was immunoSEQ multiplex PCR; TCRdb's version includes in-frame clones alone and lacks a portion of them. The table shows under 250,000 clones, with 70% to 90% occurring only once. This specimen comes from a study of cytomegalovirus exposure and HLA in healthy donors. Study-wide results and caveats: In a later analysis, a missense DCLRE1C variant was linked to TCR beta V- and J-gene trimming. Immune exposure was documented only through CMV serostatus.

The sequenced sample was PBMCs. This TCR was recovered from a girl aged 2-10 years in good health and CMV-seronegative.

The CDR3 coding sequence is TGTGCCAGCAGCTTGGTCGCAGCTAGTAATGGAAACACCATATATTTT. It specifies CASSLVAASNGNTIYF. The genes are TRBV5-5 and TRBJ1-3, with D hard to call. With 0 bases removed from V and 3 bases from J, the gap between germline ends came to 13 bases. The CDR3 contains 16 residues. Germline CDR1 and CDR2: SGHKS and YYEKEE (reference sequence).